This is a list of T cell receptor beta chains from one sample in a study of type 1 and type 2 diabetes patients. TCRdb passed the multiplex PCR reads through MiXCR, listing each CDR3 protein once. The sample contains 270,000 or so distinct CDR3 sequences, over 45% of which appear only once. The sample comprised peripheral blood mononuclear cells (PBMCs). The receptors derive from a man younger than 35 with type 2 diabetes. Both conserved end residues are part of each CDR3. D genes are given only for firm matches. Size is omitted from some rows. Given values are once, few, many or a class for expanded clones.

D gene	V gene	J gene	clone size	CDR3 protein	CDR3 DNA
TRBD1	TRBV7-3	TRBJ2-3	.	CASSSKGDRYRDTQYF	TGTGCCAGCAGCTCCAAGGGGGACAGGTATCGGGATACGCAGTATTTT
.	TRBV6-5	TRBJ2-5	.	CASSDWLEETQYF	TGTGCCAGCAGTGACTGGCTAGAAGAGACCCAGTACTTC
.	TRBV25-1	TRBJ2-7	.	CASSLAGYGNEQYF	TGTGCCAGCAGCTTGGCCGGTTACGGGAACGAGCAGTACTTC
TRBD1	TRBV4-1	TRBJ2-5	few	CASSQTGGLETQYF	TGCGCCAGCAGCCAAACAGGGGGCTTGGAGACCCAGTACTTC
TRBD2	TRBV19	TRBJ2-2	.	CASSILLAGEANTGELFF	TGTGCCAGTAGTATACTTCTAGCGGGAGAGGCGAACACCGGGGAGCTGTTTTTT
.	TRBV6-2/TRBV6-3	TRBJ1-2	once	CASTQGFDGYTF	TGTGCCAGCACTCAGGGATTCGATGGCTACACCTTC
TRBD1	TRBV2	TRBJ2-4	.	CASSPRTGKNIQYF	TGTGCCAGCAGCCCCAGGACAGGAAAAAACATTCAGTACTTC
.	TRBV15	TRBJ1-1	.	CATSGVDPGTEAFF	TGTGCCACCAGCGGGGTGGATCCTGGGACTGAAGCTTTCTTT
.	TRBV12-3/TRBV12-4	TRBJ2-1	.	CASSFWGTYESSYNEQFF	TGTGCCAGCAGTTTTTGGGGGACCTACGAGAGTTCCTACAATGAGCAGTTCTTC
.	TRBV28	TRBJ2-5	few	CASSFLIPETQYF	TGTGCCAGCAGTTTTCTCATCCCAGAGACCCAGTACTTC
.	TRBV12-5	TRBJ2-3	few	CASGRTGSSTDTQYF	TGTGCTAGTGGTCGAACAGGGTCCAGCACAGATACGCAGTATTTT
.	TRBV7-3	TRBJ2-1	.	CASSRDDFQPSEQFF	TGTGCCAGCAGCCGAGACGATTTTCAGCCCAGTGAGCAGTTCTTC
TRBD2	TRBV19	TRBJ2-7	many	CASHSGGGDEQYF	TGTGCCAGTCACTCCGGGGGGGGAGACGAGCAGTACTTC
.	TRBV11-3	TRBJ1-1	.	CASSHGGPFTITEAFF	TGTGCCAGCAGCCATGGAGGACCCTTTACGATCACTGAAGCTTTCTTT
TRBD1	TRBV6-2/TRBV6-3	TRBJ1-6	.	CASSYRQGAVPSDSPLHF	TGTGCCAGCAGTTACCGACAGGGGGCTGTTCCATCGGATTCACCCCTCCACTTT
.	TRBV19	TRBJ2-5	.	CASKLANVETQYF	TGTGCCAGTAAATTAGCGAACGTGGAGACCCAGTACTTC
.	TRBV7-2	TRBJ1-1	.	CASSNSQGGAFF	TGTGCCAGCAGCAATAGTCAGGGTGGCGCTTTCTTT
.	TRBV6-1	TRBJ1-5	few	CASFQNSNQPQHF	TGTGCCAGCTTCCAGAATAGCAATCAGCCCCAGCATTTT
.	TRBV5-1	TRBJ2-3	few	CASSLDVHDTQYF	TGCGCCAGCAGCTTGGATGTTCACGATACGCAGTATTTT
.	TRBV7-2	TRBJ2-7	.	CASHGTGPVSSYEQYF	TGTGCCAGCCATGGGACTGGGCCCGTTAGCTCCTACGAGCAGTACTTC
.	TRBV15	TRBJ1-6	.	CATSREAQGSPLHF	TGTGCCACCAGCAGAGAGGCCCAGGGGTCACCCCTCCACTTT
TRBD1	TRBV10-2	TRBJ2-7	many	CASSQGQATYEQYF	TGCGCCAGCAGCCAAGGACAGGCCACCTACGAGCAGTACTTC
.	TRBV20-1	TRBJ2-4	.	CSVGVPAKNIQYF	TGCAGTGTAGGAGTCCCTGCCAAAAACATTCAGTACTTC
.	TRBV7-6	TRBJ2-7	.	CASSLSRDEQYF	TGTGCCAGCAGCTTATCCAGGGACGAGCAGTACTTC
.	TRBV2	TRBJ1-1	.	CASTQPYTEAFF	TGTGCCAGCACACAGCCTTACACTGAAGCTTTCTTT
TRBD1	TRBV6-1	TRBJ1-6	.	CASSEWTGKGSPLHF	TGTGCCAGCAGTGAATGGACAGGGAAGGGTTCACCCCTCCACTTT
.	TRBV4-2	TRBJ2-2	.	CASSPAGRATDTGELFF	TGTGCCAGCAGTCCTGCGGGGCGGGCGACTGACACCGGGGAGCTGTTTTTT